A few counts support the clone carrying this TCR beta chain. Its cognate antigen is unknown. V was pared by 1 base and J by 3 bases, with 7 bases between. The CDR3 has 13 residues. CDR1 and CDR2 from the germline V gene are SGHDN and FVKESK. Any patient presenting with uncontrolled infection, other autoimmune disease, pregnancy or lactation was left out. Thyroid ultrasound and orbital computed tomography, with clinical symptoms and serum thyroxine and TRAb, informed diagnoses. Regions amplified from RNA transcripts were the TCR beta CDR3 regions. HTBI primers were employed in a first-round RT-PCR of the TCR CDR3. Via MiXCR, TCRdb re-called the multiplex PCR reads, giving one row per CDR3 protein. The sample has some 500,000 distinct CDR3 sequences; around 15% are singletons. The sample belongs to a study of T cells in Graves' hyperthyroidism and ophthalmopathy. Study results and caveats: Most expanded thyroid clonotypes above 0.001 recurred in blood.

The sample consisted of blood. This receptor was taken from a young woman with Graves' hyperthyroidism. This chain connects TRBV14 to TRBJ2-7; the D is unclear. CDR3 nucleotides: TGTGCCAGCAGCCAAGTCTCCATCTACGAGCAGTACTTC. The encoded protein is CASSQVSIYEQYF. Supplemented by reference TRBV14 and TRBJ2-7, the full variable domain reads EAGVTQFPSHSVIEKGQTVTLRCDPISGHDNLYWYRRVMGKEIKFLLHFVKESKQDESGMPNNRFLAERTGGTYSTLKVQPAELEDSGVYFCASSQVSIYEQYFGPGTRLTVT.